Listed below are T cell receptor beta chains from one sample, sequenced in a study of T-cell memory formation after mild COVID-19. TCRdb recomputed calls from the 5' RACE reads with MiXCR, one row per CDR3 protein. This sample yields 350,000 to 550,000 distinct CDR3 sequences, of which more than 15% are seen a single time; approximately 21% belongs to the top ten. The sequencing sample was made of PBMCs or a T cell subset sorted from them (not recorded which). Receptors originate from a man between 18 and 35 years old who had mild COVID-19 (a few samples of this study predate the infection). Cell type and time point are not known. Both conserved end residues are part of each CDR3. D genes are given only for firm matches. Clone size is stated in some rows and not others, as once, few, many or a class when expanded.

D: NA; J: TRBJ2-2; size: few; V: TRBV7-9; CDR3: CASYKPQVTGELFF; DNA: TGTGCCAGCTACAAACCACAGGTCACCGGGGAGCTGTTTTTT
D: TRBD2; J: TRBJ2-7; size: few; V: TRBV7-2; CDR3: CASSLQTSSNYEQYF; DNA: TGTGCCAGCAGCTTACAGACTAGCAGTAACTACGAGCAGTACTTC
D: NA; J: TRBJ2-5; size: few; V: TRBV9; CDR3: CASSVAWLETQYF; DNA: TGTGCCAGCAGCGTAGCTTGGTTAGAGACCCAGTACTTC
D: NA; J: TRBJ1-4; size: few; V: TRBV5-6; CDR3: CASRKGIKDNEKLFF; DNA: TGTGCCAGCAGAAAGGGGATTAAGGATAATGAAAAACTGTTTTTT
D: NA; J: TRBJ1-1; size: few; V: TRBV7-9; CDR3: CASSFGQAREAFF; DNA: TGTGCCAGCAGCTTTGGTCAGGCCCGTGAAGCTTTCTTT
D: NA; J: TRBJ2-2; size: NA; V: TRBV6-5; CDR3: CASSCRQLSGELFF; DNA: TGTGCCAGCAGTTGCCGACAGTTATCTGGGGAGCTGTTTTTT
D: NA; J: TRBJ1-4; size: NA; V: TRBV7-8; CDR3: CASSLRAGEKLFF; DNA: TGTGCCAGCAGCCTTCGGGCCGGCGAAAAACTGTTTTTT
D: TRBD2; J: TRBJ2-3; size: few; V: TRBV20-1; CDR3: CSATPLGAGSTDTQYF; DNA: TGCAGTGCCACCCCACTGGGAGCGGGAAGCACAGATACGCAGTATTTT
D: NA; J: TRBJ2-4; size: few; V: TRBV5-5; CDR3: CASSLAGEYNIQYF; DNA: TGTGCCAGCAGCTTGGCCGGGGAGTATAACATTCAGTACTTC
D: NA; J: TRBJ2-1; size: few; V: TRBV5-4; CDR3: CASSTQGVANEQFF; DNA: TGTGCCAGCAGCACACAGGGAGTTGCAAATGAGCAGTTCTTC
D: NA; J: TRBJ2-1; size: many; V: TRBV7-6; CDR3: CASSAINTYNEQFF; DNA: TGTGCCAGCAGCGCAATAAACACTTACAATGAGCAGTTCTTC
D: NA; J: TRBJ2-1; size: NA; V: TRBV5-6; CDR3: CASSLTSYEQFF; DNA: TGTGCCAGCAGCCTCACTAGTTATGAGCAGTTCTTC
D: TRBD1; J: TRBJ2-1; size: NA; V: TRBV28; CDR3: CASSTMGTGIANEQFF; DNA: TGTGCCAGCAGTACGATGGGGACAGGGATTGCCAATGAGCAGTTCTTC
D: NA; J: TRBJ1-1; size: NA; V: TRBV9; CDR3: CASSSLPGAFTEAFF; DNA: TGTGCCAGCAGCTCCTTACCGGGGGCGTTCACTGAAGCTTTCTTT
D: NA; J: TRBJ2-5; size: few; V: TRBV7-3; CDR3: CASSATPENPRNHFRCQVQYF; DNA: TGTGCCAGCAGCGCTACCCCTGAGAACCCCCGCAACCACTTCCGCTGTCAAGTCCAGTACTTC
D: NA; J: TRBJ1-4; size: few; V: TRBV7-9; CDR3: CASSFPPVEEKLFF; DNA: TGTGCCAGCAGCTTCCCCCCGGTGGAGGAAAAACTGTTTTTT
D: TRBD1; J: TRBJ1-1; size: few; V: TRBV18; CDR3: CASSLRTGWSEAFF; DNA: TGTGCCAGCTCACTACGGACAGGGTGGTCTGAAGCTTTCTTT
D: NA; J: TRBJ1-1; size: few; V: TRBV5-6; CDR3: CASSTDLNPNTEAFF; DNA: TGTGCCAGCAGCACGGACCTAAATCCGAACACTGAAGCTTTCTTT
D: NA; J: TRBJ1-1; size: NA; V: TRBV7-8; CDR3: CASALGLTEAFF; DNA: TGTGCCAGCGCCCTAGGGCTCACTGAAGCTTTCTTT
D: TRBD2; J: TRBJ2-2; size: few; V: TRBV24-1; CDR3: CATSDPQRGGRVTGELFF; DNA: TGTGCCACCAGTGATCCCCAGCGGGGGGGCCGGGTCACCGGGGAGCTGTTTTTT
D: NA; J: TRBJ2-7; size: few; V: TRBV10-1; CDR3: CASSESYRFPYEQYF; DNA: TGCGCCAGCAGTGAGTCGTACAGGTTTCCCTACGAGCAGTACTTC
D: TRBD1; J: TRBJ2-2; size: few; V: TRBV28; CDR3: CASSQWTGSFTGELFF; DNA: TGTGCCAGCAGTCAGTGGACAGGGTCCTTCACCGGGGAGCTGTTTTTT
D: NA; J: TRBJ2-2; size: few; V: TRBV7-3; CDR3: CASSYEQGTGELFF; DNA: TGTGCCAGCAGCTACGAACAGGGCACCGGGGAGCTGTTTTTT
D: TRBD1; J: TRBJ2-7; size: few; V: TRBV20-1; CDR3: CSASYGTATYEQYF; DNA: TGCAGTGCTAGTTATGGGACAGCAACCTACGAGCAGTACTTC
D: TRBD1; J: TRBJ1-1; size: NA; V: TRBV19; CDR3: CASRRTGFPMGTEAFF; DNA: TGTGCCAGTAGACGGACAGGGTTCCCTATGGGCACTGAAGCTTTCTTT